This T cell receptor (beta chain) was sequenced in a study of shared clonotypes between healthy human individuals. On the study more broadly: Donors consisted of a couple of women and a few men between 18 and 49. CD4 naive and CD4 memory each took three plates per donor, while CD8 naive took two and CD8 memory one.

The assay was carried out at the deep level. Produced via immunoSEQ multiplex PCR; TCRdb's table is partial and in-frame only. The sample consists of around 2,000,000 clones, roughly 94% of them appearing once. This clone has just one count. The germline V gene encodes CDR1 ENHRY and CDR2 SYGVKD. CDR3 length: 18 amino acids. The J segment lost 8 bases and the V segment lost 0 bases, leaving 15 bases of the junction unmatched. Negatively enriched CD4+ T cells were divided by CD45RA into naive and memory. The sequenced sample was naive CD4+ T cells sorted from blood. The subset here: CD45RA+ positively selected. V usage is TRBV10-3 and J usage is TRBJ1-2; 10 nucleotides match TRBD1. The TCR comes from a man between 18 and 35 years old in good health. Here the CDR3 DNA reads TGTGCCATCAGTGAGTCGATTACGGGGACAGGGGACGTTGAGGGCTACACCTTC. Its translation: CAISESITGTGDVEGYTF.